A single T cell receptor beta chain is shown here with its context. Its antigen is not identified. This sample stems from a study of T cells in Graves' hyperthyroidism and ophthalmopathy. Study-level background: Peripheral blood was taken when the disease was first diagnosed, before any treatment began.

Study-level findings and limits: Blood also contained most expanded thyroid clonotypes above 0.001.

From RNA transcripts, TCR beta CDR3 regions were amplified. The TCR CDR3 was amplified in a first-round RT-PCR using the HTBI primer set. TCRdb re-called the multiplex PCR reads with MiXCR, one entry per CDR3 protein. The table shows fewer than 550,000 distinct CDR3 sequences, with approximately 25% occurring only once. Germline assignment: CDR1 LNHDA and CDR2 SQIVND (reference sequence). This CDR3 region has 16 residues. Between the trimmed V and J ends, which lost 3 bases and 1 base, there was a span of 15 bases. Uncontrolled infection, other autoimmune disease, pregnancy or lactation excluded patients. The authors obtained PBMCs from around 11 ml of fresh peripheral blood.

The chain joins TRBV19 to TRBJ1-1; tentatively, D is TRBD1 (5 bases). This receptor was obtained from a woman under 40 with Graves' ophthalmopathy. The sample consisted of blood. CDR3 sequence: CASSIPRVRANTEAFF. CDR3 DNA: TGTGCCAGTAGTATCCCCAGGGTTCGGGCGAACACTGAAGCTTTCTTT.